A single sample gave rise to the 11 T cell receptor beta chains below, sequenced in a study of T-cell memory formation after mild COVID-19 (dated by TCRdb to the early 2020s). Preparation of the library involved 5' RACE. The sequencing machine was an Illumina NovaSeq 6000. The public sequencing data were trimmed at Q25 with fastp and processed into clonotypes with MiXCR by TCRdb, which kept only in-frame beta chains. For every CDR3 protein sequence, its rows merge into one entry that carries the most common genes and DNA. This sample comprises about 58,000 distinct CDR3 sequences, 25% to 35% of them detected only once. The ten largest clones add up to 35% to 45% of the sample. Sequenced material: PBMCs or a T cell subset sorted from them (not recorded which). The source is a man aged 18-30 years who had mild COVID-19 (a few samples of this study predate the infection). The sample titles of this study are shuffled in the database, so cell type and time point are left out; the donor was told from shared clones.

J is TRBJ2-4 and V is TRBV7-9, with D hard to call. This CDR3 region has 12 residues. V gave up 4 bases and J gave up 4 bases, with 5 bases separating them. Germline CDR1 SEHNR, CDR2 FQNEAQ (reference sequence). CDR3 in DNA: TGTGCCAGCAGCTCCTTAAAAAACATTCAGTACTTC. It specifies CASSSLKNIQYF.

V usage is TRBV20-1 and J usage is TRBJ1-2; D unclear. Per the germline V gene, CDR1 is DFQATT and CDR2 is SNEGSKA (reference sequence). The CDR3 runs to 13 residues. V was cut by 6 bases and J by 5 bases, with 16 bases left in between. The CDR3 region is CSASDIPPYGYTF. The CDR3 DNA follows: TGCAGTGCAAGCGACATCCCCCCTTATGGCTACACCTTC.

The chain couples TRBV7-9 to TRBJ2-1, with D perhaps matching TRBD1 (5 bases). The CDR3 runs 14 residues. V dropped 5 bases and J dropped 6 bases, with 14 bases sitting between them. Germline CDR1 and CDR2: SEHNR and FQNEAQ (reference sequence). CDR3 loop: CASSPKGFPNEQFF. The CDR3 region has the DNA TGTGCCAGCAGCCCGAAGGGGTTTCCCAATGAGCAGTTCTTC.

V gene TRBV12-3 or TRBV12-4 combines with J gene TRBJ1-6; 8 nucleotides match TRBD1. The V segment lost 6 bases and the J segment 5 bases; nucleotides outside the gene matches: 9. CDR3 size: 16 residues. CDR3 sequence (DNA): TGTGCCAGCAGCTCCGACAGGGGATCAGATAATTCACCCCTCCACTTT. Its translation is CASSSDRGSDNSPLHF.

This chain links TRBV12-3 or TRBV12-4 with TRBJ2-7; D is possibly TRBD2 (6 bases). The CDR3 extends over 17 amino acids. The V and J ends lost 6 bases and 0 bases respectively, with 21 bases between them. This CDR3 is CASRRGGPTGSSYEQYF. The CDR3 coding sequence is TGTGCCAGCAGAAGGGGAGGACCCACGGGGAGCTCCTACGAGCAGTACTTC.

The V call is TRBV20-1, the J call TRBJ1-1; 8 positions match TRBD1. Per the germline V gene, CDR1 is DFQATT and CDR2 is SNEGSKA (reference sequence). Trimming took 3 bases from V and 4 from J; bases not matched to a gene: 4. The length of the CDR3 is 13 residues. The CDR3 coding sequence is TGCAGTGCTAGGGACAGGGAGTTCACTGAAGCTTTCTTT. Its translation: CSARDREFTEAFF.

In this sample, this clonotype turned up once. The chain carries TRBV12-3 or TRBV12-4 and TRBJ2-5; TRBD2 matches 13 bases. This CDR3 is 16 amino acids long. V dropped 6 bases and J dropped 5; count of bases not matched to a gene: 9. The DNA for the CDR3 is TGTGCCAGCAGCTCGCGGACTAGCGGGGGCGGGGAGACCCAGTACTTC. Its protein product is CASSSRTSGGGETQYF.

The chain employs TRBV7-9 and TRBJ2-2, with 10 bases identical to TRBD1. This CDR3 spans 14 amino acids. Losses at the gene ends were 7 bases for V and 7 bases for J; bases not matched to a gene: 6. CDR1 and CDR2 from the germline V gene are SEHNR and FQNEAQ (reference sequence). In DNA, the CDR3 is TGTGCCAGCACCCGTGGACAGGGGGACGGGGAGCTGTTTTTT. Protein sequence: CASTRGQGDGELFF. The variable domain in full, with the rest retrieved from reference TRBV7-9 and TRBJ2-2, is DTGVSQNPRHKITKRGQNVTFRCDPISEHNRLYWYRQTLGQGPEFLTYFQNEAQLEKSRLLSDRFSAERPKGSFSTLEIQRTEQGDSAMYLCASTRGQGDGELFFGEGSRLTVL.

As for this clonotype: The junction shows a germline mismatch at one end, possibly a read error. This rearrangement joins TRBV10-3 to TRBJ2-3; D not certain. CDR3 length: 13 amino acids. CDR1 is ENHRY, CDR2 SYGVKD, per germline. The CDR3, as DNA: TGTGCCTTCAGTGAGCCGGACACAGATACGCAGTATTTT. Protein: CAFSEPDTDTQYF.

Only a few counts were recorded for this clonotype. This sequence joins TRBV10-3 and TRBJ1-2, with D maybe TRBD1 (6 bases). Trimming pared 8 bases from V and 0 bases from J, leaving 13 bases between. Germline V CDR1 and CDR2: ENHRY, SYGVKD. This CDR3 spans 14 amino acids. The CDR3 sequence: CAIGTGAANYGYTF. CDR3 DNA: TGTGCCATCGGTACGGGGGCCGCTAACTATGGCTACACCTTC.

The CDR3 region is CASSEGQGANEQYF. The CDR3 nucleotides are TGTGCCAGCAGCGAGGGACAGGGGGCCAACGAGCAGTACTTC. This rearrangement joins TRBV7-3 to TRBJ2-7; 12 bases are a match to TRBD1. Germline V gene lookup returns CDR1 SGHTA and CDR2 FQGTGA. J lost 5 bases, V lost 5 bases, and 4 bases had no gene match. This CDR3 spans 14 amino acids.